This T cell receptor (beta chain) came from a study of blood T cell repertoires in COVID-19. Study context: Spain, Italy and the United States supplied samples that represented acute and convalescent COVID-19. The analysed material was cDNA or gDNA that came from T cells, B-cell-depleted T cells, or PBMCs.

Per the original methods: Reference gene primer amplification in the assay estimated nucleated cell counts. Sequencing was performed with immunoSEQ multiplex PCR; in TCRdb, only in-frame clones are kept and a portion is missing. V, J and clone size derive from that table, while D and trimming were established from the DNA sequence. Of 300,000 to 350,000 clones listed, about 90% were seen once; the top ten hold around 4.4%. Cohort assignment relied on participant-reported clinical history. J was trimmed by 6 bases and V by 4 bases; bases with no gene match: 10. The germline V gene has CDR1 SGHTA and CDR2 FQGTGA. This CDR3 is 17 amino acids long.

The sequence derives from a woman aged 18-29 years with acute COVID-19. V is TRBV7-3 and J is TRBJ2-3; 13 positions agree with TRBD2. What was sequenced was PBMCs or T cells enriched from blood (not recorded which). Here the CDR3 reads CASSSQGTSGKTDTQYF. The CDR3 DNA reads TGTGCCAGCAGCTCCCAAGGGACTAGCGGGAAAACGGATACGCAGTATTTT. The full variable domain, in which reference TRBV7-3 and TRBJ2-3 provide the parts outside the CDR3, is GAGVSQTPSNKVTEKGKYVELRCDPISGHTALYWYRQSLGQGPEFLIYFQGTGAADDSGLPNDRFFAVRPEGSVSTLKIQRTERGDSAVYLCASSSQGTSGKTDTQYFGPGTRLTVL.